A selection of T cell receptor beta chains follows, all from one sample in a study of T cell responses to AZD1222 COVID-19 vaccine. Measured with immunoSEQ multiplex PCR; TCRdb has only the in-frame clones, and not every one. The table includes around 130,000 clones, around 83% detected once. Sample: peripheral blood, taken on day 0 of AZD1222 vaccination. These receptors were taken from an adult in good health. CDR3s include the opening cysteine and the closing phenylalanine or tryptophan. D genes are given only for firm matches. Clone size appears in some rows only: once, few, many, or a class for an expanded clone.

>NA|TRBJ2-7|TRBD1|14|TRBV5-1
CASSLGRTGDEQYF
TGCGCCAGCAGCTTGGGTCGGACAGGGGACGAGCAGTACTTC
>NA|TRBJ1-4|NA|15|TRBV5-1
CASSTTGLGEGKLFF
TGCGCCAGCAGCACAACAGGGTTGGGTGAAGGAAAACTGTTTTTT
>once|TRBJ2-7|TRBD2|14|TRBV6-5
CASSRSGRGYEQYF
TGTGCCAGCAGTCGGAGCGGGAGAGGGTACGAGCAGTACTTC
>few|TRBJ1-3|TRBD1|16|TRBV2
CASSESQGARGNTIYF
TGTGCCAGCAGTGAATCTCAGGGGGCGCGAGGAAACACCATATATTTT
>NA|TRBJ2-7|TRBD1|15|TRBV27
CASSLYRGMAYEQYF
TGTGCCAGCAGCTTATACAGGGGGATGGCCTACGAGCAGTACTTC
>NA|TRBJ1-2|TRBD1|13|TRBV6-2/TRBV6-3
CASSVRDSYGYTF
TGTGCCAGCAGTGTCCGGGACAGTTATGGCTACACCTTC
>NA|TRBJ2-5|NA|15|TRBV2
CASRGRPRVQETQYF
TGTGCCAGCAGGGGCCGACCGAGGGTCCAAGAGACCCAGTACTTC
>NA|TRBJ2-2|NA|16|TRBV10-3
CAISARSPSDTGELFF
TGTGCCATCAGTGCGCGCAGCCCATCCGACACCGGGGAGCTGTTTTTT
>NA|TRBJ2-1|NA|14|TRBV5-1
CASSLNRVNNEQFF
TGCGCCAGCAGCTTGAACAGGGTTAACAATGAGCAGTTCTTC
>few|TRBJ2-3|TRBD2|14|TRBV5-1
CASTRTSSTDTQYF
TGCGCCAGCACTCGGACTAGCAGCACAGATACGCAGTATTTT
>NA|TRBJ1-4|NA|16|TRBV2
CASRYRYGALGEKLFF
TGTGCCAGCAGATACAGATACGGGGCATTGGGGGAAAAACTGTTTTTT